This is a list of T cell receptor beta chains from one sample in a study of blood T cell repertoires in COVID-19. Libraries were prepared by immunoSEQ multiplex PCR; TCRdb keeps only in-frame clonotypes and omits some of them. Counted here are 200,000 to 250,000 clones, 82% occurring once; the ten biggest clones make up 3.5% to 4%. The sample taken for sequencing was peripheral blood. The receptors derive from a woman older than 75 with acute or convalescent COVID-19. The CDR3 runs from the conserved cysteine through the conserved F or W. A D gene is named only where the DNA matches it firmly. Only some rows state a clone size, as once, few, many or a class for expanded clones.

clone_size j_call d_call v_call cdr3_aa cdr3_nt
- TRBJ1-3 - TRBV24-1 CATSDPASGSGNTIYF TGTGCCACCAGTGATCCGGCCAGCGGCTCTGGAAACACCATATATTTT
- TRBJ2-2 - TRBV21-1 CASSKALRQGRDTGELFF TGTGCCAGCAGCAAAGCGCTGAGACAGGGGAGGGACACCGGGGAGCTGTTTTTT
- TRBJ1-2 - TRBV5-8 CASSSRTTNYGYTF TGTGCCAGCAGCTCAAGGACAACTAACTATGGCTACACCTTC
- TRBJ1-5 TRBD1 TRBV6-5 CATRPPGQGKPQHF TGTGCCACCCGACCCCCGGGACAGGGTAAGCCCCAGCATTTT
- TRBJ1-1 - TRBV4-1 CASSQPGGTEAFF TGCGCCAGCAGCCAGCCAGGTGGGACTGAAGCTTTCTTT
- TRBJ1-1 - TRBV7-2 CASSTSGGYMNTEAFF TGTGCCAGCAGCACCTCCGGAGGGTACATGAACACTGAAGCTTTCTTT
- TRBJ2-2 - TRBV7-2 CASSLAIITGELFF TGTGCCAGCAGCTTAGCAATCATCACCGGGGAGCTGTTTTTT
- TRBJ1-5 TRBD1 TRBV27 CASSLSGTGVQPQHF TGTGCCAGCAGTTTATCAGGGACAGGGGTCCAGCCCCAGCATTTT
- TRBJ2-3 - TRBV5-8 CASSLEGTDTQYF TGTGCCAGCAGCTTGGAGGGGACAGATACGCAGTATTTT
- TRBJ2-7 TRBD1 TRBV5-4 CASSQQGTRTYEQYF TGTGCCAGCAGCCAACAGGGGACGAGGACCTACGAGCAGTACTTC
- TRBJ1-2 - TRBV5-1 CASSSQNRAPEGYTF TGCGCCAGCAGCTCACAAAACAGGGCCCCAGAAGGCTACACCTTC
- TRBJ2-7 TRBD2 TRBV4-1 CASSSGTSGGPYEQYF TGCGCCAGCAGCTCCGGGACTAGCGGGGGCCCCTACGAGCAGTACTTC
- TRBJ2-7 - TRBV6-1 CASSEPRYEQYF TGTGCCAGCAGTGAACCGAGGTACGAGCAGTACTTC
- TRBJ1-5 TRBD1 TRBV7-9 CASSRGQGDNQPQHF TGTGCCAGCAGCCGAGGACAGGGGGATAATCAGCCCCAGCATTTT
few TRBJ1-2 - TRBV29-1 CSASTQGHGYTF TGCAGCGCATCCACACAGGGCCATGGCTACACCTTC
- TRBJ2-6 - TRBV18 CASSRGSPGANVLTF TGTGCCAGCTCACGGGGCTCCCCTGGGGCCAACGTCCTGACTTTC
- TRBJ1-2 - TRBV18 CASSPERAGEIYGYTF TGTGCCAGCTCACCAGAGAGGGCAGGAGAGATCTATGGCTACACCTTC
- TRBJ1-1 - TRBV7-9 CASSLQGWEKAFF TGTGCCAGCAGCCTTCAGGGGTGGGAAAAAGCTTTCTTT
few TRBJ1-1 TRBD1 TRBV19 CASRLTGERAFF TGTGCCAGTAGGTTGACAGGGGAGCGGGCTTTCTTT
- TRBJ1-2 - TRBV20-1 CSARDQSYTF TGCAGTGCTAGAGACCAGAGCTACACCTTC
- TRBJ1-1 TRBD1 TRBV14 CASSTPGTGNTEAFF TGTGCCAGCAGCACCCCCGGGACAGGTAACACTGAAGCTTTCTTT
few TRBJ1-4 - TRBV28 CASSLMGGAQEKLFF TGTGCCAGCAGTTTAATGGGGGGGGCACAGGAAAAACTGTTTTTT
- TRBJ1-2 - TRBV29-1 CSVGGVVPGRGYTF TGCAGCGTGGGAGGAGTGGTTCCCGGACGTGGCTACACCTTC
- TRBJ2-1 TRBD2 TRBV30 CAWSSLGRGAYNEQFF TGTGCCTGGAGTTCCCTCGGGCGGGGGGCCTACAATGAGCAGTTCTTC
once TRBJ1-2 - TRBV3-1/TRBV3-2 CASSQAGGYTF TGTGCCAGCAGCCAAGCCGGGGGCTACACCTTC
few TRBJ2-7 TRBD1 TRBV5-1 CASSWTGTGEGGEQYF TGCGCCAGCAGCTGGACCGGGACAGGGGAGGGTGGCGAGCAGTACTTC
- TRBJ2-2 TRBD2 TRBV27 CASSLEAARGASGTGELFF TGTGCCAGCAGTTTAGAGGCCGCGCGGGGGGCGTCGGGCACCGGGGAGCTGTTTTTT
- TRBJ1-4 - TRBV28 CASSPAGGINEKLFF TGTGCCAGCAGTCCCGCAGGAGGGATTAATGAAAAACTGTTTTTT
- TRBJ1-1 - TRBV10-3 CAITSRQENTEAFF TGTGCCATCACTAGTAGACAGGAGAACACTGAAGCTTTCTTT
- TRBJ1-6 - TRBV2 CASRAGPNSPLHF TGTGCCAGCAGAGCCGGTCCCAATTCACCCCTCCACTTT
- TRBJ1-2 - TRBV3-1/TRBV3-2 CASSQGGSYGYTF TGTGCCAGCAGCCAGGGAGGCTCCTATGGCTACACCTTC
- TRBJ1-4 TRBD1 TRBV7-9 CASSRGQGEKLFF TGTGCCAGCAGCCGAGGACAGGGTGAAAAACTGTTTTTT
- TRBJ2-1 TRBD2 TRBV11-3 CASSSSGTSGYNEQFF TGTGCCAGCAGCTCCTCCGGGACTAGCGGGTACAATGAGCAGTTCTTC
once TRBJ1-6 - TRBV3-1/TRBV3-2 CASSLSGDSPLHF TGTGCCAGCAGCCTAAGCGGGGATTCACCCCTCCACTTT
once TRBJ1-2 - TRBV7-8 CASSPRFYGYTF TGTGCCAGCAGCCCCCGTTTCTATGGCTACACCTTC
- TRBJ1-1 - TRBV5-1 CASSLAGELNTEAFF TGCGCCAGCAGCTTGGCCGGGGAACTGAACACTGAAGCTTTCTTT
- TRBJ1-2 TRBD1 TRBV6-5 CASSSLDRVGNYGYTF TGTGCCAGCAGTTCCCTTGACAGGGTGGGGAACTATGGCTACACCTTC